Below, one T cell receptor beta chain is given with its context. One end of the junction is discordant with germline, which a read error may explain. The data were taken from a study of blood T cells in healthy people across ages. Germline values: CDR1 SGDLS, CDR2 YYNGEE. The CDR3 runs 17 residues. Together with a sample-barcoded 5' primer, a J-beta primer mix was included in a second PCR lasting roughly 6 to 12 cycles. Sequencing recovered at least 2.5 million CDR3-containing paired-end reads from each sample. TCRdb used MiXCR to reprocess the 5' RACE reads, holding one entry per CDR3 protein. The table lists fewer than 800,000 distinct CDR3 sequences, about 52% of them singletons.

The source material was blood. This clonotype was sampled from a woman aged 55-75 years in good health. The V and J genes are TRBV9 and TRBJ2-1, with 13 bases identical to TRBD2. CDR3 nucleotides: TGTGCTAGCAGCGCAGCCCCGACTAGCGGGAGGTTCGATGAGCGGTTCTTC. This translates into CASSAAPTSGRFDERFF.